This T cell receptor beta chain was recorded in a study of T cells after yellow fever vaccination. In TCRdb, the 5' RACE reads were re-called with MiXCR into one record per CDR3 protein. The table shows around 200,000 distinct CDR3 sequences, with more than 9.5% occurring only once. There are 15 residues in the CDR3. Germline loops: CDR1 SGHTA, CDR2 FQGTGA. V lost 1 base to trimming and J lost 6 bases; unmatched junction nucleotides: 4. This chain joins TRBV7-3 and TRBJ2-1; 9 bases are a match to TRBD1. The TCR sequence derives from a young man who received the YFV17D yellow fever vaccine. Sequenced material: CD8+ T cells sorted from PBMCs, taken 15 days after the yellow fever booster vaccination. CDR3 in amino acids: CASSLNRGLLNEQFF. The CDR3 bases are TGTGCCAGCAGCTTAAACAGGGGGCTTCTCAATGAGCAGTTCTTC. The entire variable domain, with the rest obtained from reference TRBV7-3 and TRBJ2-1, is as follows: GAGVSQTPSNKVTEKGKYVELRCDPISGHTALYWYRQSLGQGPEFLIYFQGTGAADDSGLPNDRFFAVRPEGSVSTLKIQRTERGDSAVYLCASSLNRGLLNEQFFGPGTRLTVL.